This passage covers 23 T cell receptor beta chains from one sample sequenced in a study of memory CD4+ T cells and cytomegalovirus serostatus. The data were produced by immunoSEQ multiplex PCR, yet TCRdb's version contains in-frame clones alone and is incomplete. Of 50,000 to 60,000 clones in the sample, around 88% were seen once. Single viable CD3+CD4+CD8-CD45RO+ cells were sorted as the memory CD4+ T cells. Sequenced: memory CD4+ T cells from blood. The receptors derive from an adult in good health and CMV-seropositive.

This chain connects TRBV18 to TRBJ2-7; weak D call: TRBD1 (6 bases). Germline V lookup: CDR1 KGHSH, CDR2 LQKENI. This CDR3 contains 13 residues. Trimming took 4 bases from V and 7 from J, leaving 14 bases between them. CDR3 sequence: CASSQGTQGEQYF. The DNA of the CDR3 is TGTGCCAGCTCACAGGGAACCCAGGGGGAGCAGTACTTC.

This clone has only a few counts. The rearrangement links TRBV5-8 to TRBJ1-1; TRBD1 matches 11 bases. The length of the CDR3 is 15 residues. CDR1 and CDR2 from the germline V gene are SGHTS and YDEGEE. J was trimmed by 1 base and V by 7 bases; bases with no gene match: 6. The CDR3 region is CASRTDRGPNTEAFF. CDR3 DNA: TGTGCCAGCCGGACGGACAGGGGGCCGAACACTGAAGCTTTCTTT.

This chain connects TRBV28 to TRBJ1-3; the D gene is possibly TRBD1 (6 bases). V lost 7 bases, J lost 4 bases, and 17 bases lay in between. CDR3 length: 15 amino acids. Germline CDR1 is MDHEN and CDR2 is SYDVKM. CDR3 sequence: CASTPSGAPGNTIYF. The CDR3 DNA reads as TGTGCCAGCACCCCCTCGGGGGCGCCCGGAAACACCATATATTTT.

The genes are TRBV6-1 and TRBJ1-2, with D possibly matching TRBD1 (6 bases). The CDR3 is made up of 15 amino acids. V lost 4 bases and J lost 8, with 20 bases in between. The germline V gene has CDR1 MNHNS and CDR2 SASEGT. CDR3 nucleotide sequence: TGTGCCAGCAGTGGGGGGATGACAGGCTTCCTCGGCTACACCTTC. Residues: CASSGGMTGFLGYTF.

This rearrangement joins TRBV9 to TRBJ2-6; D remains ambiguous. The germline V and J ends were trimmed by 3 bases and 2 bases, with 15 bases remaining between them. Germline V gives CDR1 SGDLS, CDR2 YYNGEE. The length of the CDR3 is 17 residues. CDR3 sequence: CASSGERVWTGANVLTF. CDR3 bases: TGTGCCAGCAGCGGCGAACGGGTTTGGACTGGGGCCAACGTCCTGACTTTC.

The J gene is TRBJ2-2, the V gene TRBV7-7; D unclear. Germline CDR1 and CDR2: SSHAT and FNYEAQ (reference sequence). V dropped 3 bases and J dropped 1 base, with 6 bases sitting between them. The CDR3 loop spans 14 amino acids. DNA of the CDR3: TGTGCCAGCAGCTTGAGAGGGAACACCGGGGAGCTGTTTTTT. Its translation is CASSLRGNTGELFF.

V gene TRBV18 combines with J gene TRBJ1-1; D ambiguous. Germline-derived CDR1 and CDR2 are KGHSH and LQKENI. This CDR3 contains 15 residues. V dropped 3 bases and J dropped 1 base, with 12 bases sitting between them. CDR3 sequence (DNA): TGTGCCAGCTCACCCCAAGCACAGCCGAACACTGAAGCTTTCTTT. It codes for CASSPQAQPNTEAFF.

A single count supports this clone. The chain recombines TRBV12-5 with TRBJ2-7; tentatively, D is TRBD2 (6 bases). The CDR3 has 15 amino acids. Germline CDR1 and CDR2: LGHNT and FRNRAP. Trimming took 0 bases from V and 4 from J, leaving 13 bases between them. In nucleotides, the CDR3 is TGTGCTAGTGGTTTGGTTACGGGGGACCTATACGAGCAGTACTTC. The encoded protein is CASGLVTGDLYEQYF. The whole variable domain, filled in from reference TRBV12-5 and TRBJ2-7, reads DARVTQTPRHKVTEMGQEVTMRCQPILGHNTVFWYRQTMMQGLELLAYFRNRAPLDDSGMPKDRFSAEMPDATLATLKIQPSEPRDSAVYFCASGLVTGDLYEQYFGPGTRLTVT.

The CDR3, as DNA: TGTGCCAGTAGAAGGACTGTTCATGGCTACACCTTC. Residues: CASRRTVHGYTF. The chain combines TRBV19 with TRBJ1-2; D is undetermined. The V end lost 6 bases, the J end lost 6 bases, and 11 bases lay between the germline ends. The CDR3 length is 12 residues. Germline V CDR1 and CDR2: LNHDA, SQIVND (reference sequence).

V usage is TRBV28 and J usage is TRBJ1-2, with unresolved D. Trimming pared 8 bases from V and 4 bases from J, leaving 8 bases between. The V gene's germline CDR1 is MDHEN and CDR2 SYDVKM. This CDR3 comprises 11 residues. CDR3 sequence (DNA): TGTGCCAGCTCCACCTCCTATGGCTACACCTTC. Its protein is CASSTSYGYTF.

This chain joins TRBV5-8 and TRBJ1-2; 10 bases map to TRBD1. The CDR3 contains 15 residues. The ends lost 4 bases at V and 3 bases at J; junction bases unmatched: 6. Per the germline V gene, CDR1 is SGHTS and CDR2 is YDEGEE. The CDR3 spells CASSPGTGVYYGYTF. CDR3 sequence (DNA): TGTGCCAGCAGCCCCGGGACAGGGGTGTACTATGGCTACACCTTC.

In regard to this clone: The junction and the germline gene differ at one end; a read error may be behind it. The chain uses TRBV28 and TRBJ2-4; D ambiguous. The CDR3 has 12 residues. Germline V gene sequence: CDR1 MDHEN, CDR2 SYDVKM. The chain's CDR3 is CASSLAINIQYF. In DNA form, the CDR3 reads TGTGCCAGCAGTTTGGCCATAAACATTCAGTACTTC.

V gene TRBV4-3 combines with J gene TRBJ2-5; D is ambiguous. Germline V gene data show CDR1 as LGHNA and CDR2 as YSLEER. The CDR3 is 18 residues long. V was cut by 4 bases and J by 4 bases, with 25 bases left in between. The CDR3 is CASSRTWAGRTDPETQYF. The CDR3 region has the DNA TGCGCCAGCAGCCGGACCTGGGCTGGGCGTACCGACCCAGAGACCCAGTACTTC.

The chain employs TRBV27 and TRBJ1-2; tentative D call: TRBD1 (6 bases). Deletions cut 6 bases from V and 8 bases from J, with 16 bases between. The CDR3 is 13 amino acids. CDR1 and CDR2 from the germline V gene are MNHEY and SMNVEV (reference sequence). Here the CDR3 reads CASRSPGGLGYTF. CDR3 DNA: TGTGCCAGCAGATCCCCCGGGGGGCTAGGCTACACCTTC.

The rearrangement joins TRBV30 to TRBJ1-2; D perhaps matches TRBD1 (6 bases). CDR1 is GTSNPN, CDR2 SVGIG, per germline (reference sequence). The V and J ends lost 0 bases and 2 bases respectively, with 13 bases between them. The CDR3 consists of 15 residues. CDR3 bases: TGTGCCTGGAGTGTACTCAACAGGGTGAACTATGGCTACACCTTC. Amino acids: CAWSVLNRVNYGYTF.

CDR3 nucleotide sequence: TGTGCCAGTAGTTATACAGGGTTCGGCTACACCTTC. Translation gives CASSYTGFGYTF. The chain carries TRBV19 and TRBJ1-2; tentatively, D is TRBD1 (6 bases). This CDR3 region has 12 residues. Germline V gives CDR1 LNHDA, CDR2 SQIVND (reference sequence). Trimming left V 5 bases short and J 8 bases short, with 12 bases between.

This chain connects TRBV29-1 to TRBJ1-3; D unclear. The germline V and J ends were trimmed by 3 bases and 0 bases, with 6 bases remaining between them. Germline CDR1 reads SQVTM; CDR2 reads ANQGSEA. The CDR3 loop spans 13 amino acids. The CDR3 loop reads CSVEPVSGNTIYF. CDR3 in DNA: TGCAGCGTTGAGCCGGTCTCTGGAAACACCATATATTTT.

The chain carries TRBV6-1 and TRBJ2-1, with 12 bases identical to TRBD2. Losses at the gene ends were 5 bases for V and 7 bases for J; bases not matched to a gene: 6. The CDR3 has 15 amino acids. From germline, CDR1 is MNHNS and CDR2 SASEGT. The CDR3 reads CASSIGTSGYNEQFF. The CDR3 DNA is TGTGCCAGCAGTATCGGGACTAGCGGGTATAATGAGCAGTTCTTC.

About this clone: At one end, the junction sequence differs from germline, possibly due to a read error. The chain employs TRBV18 and TRBJ2-1, with D perhaps TRBD2 (5 bases). The CDR3 totals 17 residues. CDR1 KGHSH and CDR2 LQKENI come from the germline V gene. The CDR3 sequence is CASSPREGYPSDNEQFF. CDR3 DNA sequence: TGTGCCAGCTCACCCCGAGAGGGCTACCCCTCCGACAATGAGCAGTTCTTC.

The rearrangement joins TRBV18 to TRBJ1-5; D is uncertain. The germline V gene has CDR1 KGHSH and CDR2 LQKENI. CDR3 length equals 14 residues. V shed 2 bases and J shed 0 bases, with 5 bases lying between them. The CDR3 DNA reads as TGTGCCAGCTCACCAGGGTATAGCAATCAGCCCCAGCATTTT. This encodes CASSPGYSNQPQHF. The whole variable domain, filled in from reference TRBV18 and TRBJ1-5, reads NAGVMQNPRHLVRRRGQEARLRCSPMKGHSHVYWYRQLPEEGLKFMVYLQKENIIDESGMPKERFSAEFPKEGPSILRIQQVVRGDSAAYFCASSPGYSNQPQHFGDGTRLSIL.

This clone was seen only a few times. The chain carries TRBV28 and TRBJ1-1, with TRBD1 as a possible D gene (6 bases). This CDR3 contains 15 residues. CDR1 and CDR2 from the germline V gene are MDHEN and SYDVKM. V was trimmed by 7 bases and J by 1 base, leaving 16 bases between them. The CDR3 DNA follows: TGTGCCAGCAATTCCTATCAGGGGAAGAACACTGAAGCTTTCTTT. Its translation is CASNSYQGKNTEAFF.

The chain uses TRBV6-5 and TRBJ1-1; D unclear. The germline V gene has CDR1 MNHEY and CDR2 SVGAGI. V was shortened by 7 bases and J by 6 bases, with 15 bases between the two germline ends. The CDR3 is made up of 13 amino acids. The chain's CDR3 is CASKKWESPEAFF. In DNA, the CDR3 is TGTGCCAGCAAAAAGTGGGAATCACCTGAAGCTTTCTTT.

With regard to this clone: Additional DNA sequences in this sample encode the identical CDR3. The rearrangement links TRBV2 to TRBJ2-2; D gene unclear. Germline V gives CDR1 SNHLY, CDR2 FYNNEI. This CDR3 spans 14 amino acids. V was cut by 4 bases and J by 2 bases, with 8 bases left in between. The CDR3 loop reads CASSAVGNTGELFF. The CDR3 coding sequence is TGTGCCAGCAGTGCGGTGGGTAACACCGGGGAGCTGTTTTTT.